The next 4 T cell receptor beta chains were all read from a single sample in a study of T cell changes during pregnancy in multiple sclerosis. Libraries were prepared by immunoSEQ multiplex PCR; TCRdb keeps only in-frame clonotypes and omits some of them. The sample lists about 81,000 clones; around 95% were seen once. The input for sequencing was peripheral blood, taken in the third trimester of pregnancy. These receptors were taken from a female donor in good health, enrolled as a control in a pregnancy study.

The V call is TRBV30, the J call TRBJ2-7; 7 nucleotides align to TRBD2. Losses at the gene ends were 5 bases for V and 2 bases for J; bases not matched to a gene: 6. This CDR3 is built from 13 residues. CDR1 is GTSNPN and CDR2 is SVGIG in the germline V gene (reference sequence). For the CDR3, the DNA is TGTGCCTGGTTAAGGCGGGAGACCTACGAGCAGTACTTC. Amino acid sequence: CAWLRRETYEQYF.

V gene TRBV9 combines with J gene TRBJ2-7, with 7 positions matching TRBD2. Unmatched junction bases numbered 8, after V lost 0 bases and J lost 5 bases. CDR1 and CDR2 from the germline V gene are SGDLS and YYNGEE. There are 15 residues in the CDR3. CDR3 region: CASSVASGKFNEQYF. Here the CDR3 DNA reads TGTGCCAGCAGCGTAGCTAGCGGTAAATTCAACGAGCAGTACTTC.

The rearrangement uses TRBV5-1 and TRBJ1-5; TRBD1 matches at 8 bases. The germline gives CDR1 SGHRS, CDR2 YFSETQ. The CDR3 has 14 residues. The V and J ends lost 6 bases and 2 bases, in that order; junction bases with no gene match: 4. Here the CDR3 reads CASTLDRGNQPQHF. The CDR3, as DNA: TGCGCCAGCACGTTGGACAGGGGCAATCAGCCCCAGCATTTT.

This clone appeared once. The gene calls are TRBV22-1 and TRBJ1-1; the table's D call TRBD1 went unverified against the DNA. TRBV22-1 is reported as a pseudogene. CDR3 size: 16 residues. CDR3: CPGSAGYGQINTEAFF. CDR3 nucleotide sequence: TGTCCTGGGAGCGCAGGATACGGACAGATTAACACTGAAGCTTTCTTT.